The present T cell receptor beta chain was sequenced within a study of beta chain features in type 1 diabetes. All of the isolated RNA was reverse transcribed, so expressed TCRB transcripts were sequenced. Libraries were prepared by immunoSEQ multiplex PCR; TCRdb keeps only in-frame clonotypes and omits some of them. The table lists 450,000 to 600,000 clones, around 28% of them singletons. Per the germline V gene, CDR1 is GTSNPN and CDR2 is SVGIG (reference sequence). The junction had 6 bases not matched to a gene; V was cut back by 2 bases and J by 8 bases. This CDR3 contains 13 residues. This chain connects TRBV30 to TRBJ1-2, with 9 bases that match TRBD1. The source material was naive CD4+ T cells from blood. The source of this sequence is a man aged 18 to 29 in good health. CDR3 sequence: CAWSRTGVDGYTF. The CDR3 region has the DNA TGTGCCTGGAGTCGGACAGGGGTAGACGGCTACACCTTC.